The entry below describes one TCR beta chain. Its matching antigen is unknown. This entry comes from a study of CD8+ T cells in alopecia areata. Whole-study context: Tofacitinib was taken orally by treated patients, and the dose was 5 to 10 mg twice daily.

Stated treatment: oral pan-JAK inhibitor, 5-10 mg twice daily. Extraction and reverse transcription of RNA yielded cDNA as the sequencing template. Some clones are missing from TCRdb's copy, which holds only in-frame ones; the method was immunoSEQ multiplex PCR. The table lists 150,000 to 200,000 clones, just under 65% of them singletons, with roughly 1.3% in the top ten. The CDR3 sequence is 16 residues long. Trimming removed 0 bases at V and 1 base at J, with 13 bases between. The V gene's germline CDR1 is SGHRS and CDR2 YFSETQ. Overall study results and limits: Clarity of TCR sharing across patients fell short of that in mice, possibly HLA-related. Administration of tofacitinib significantly diminished scalp clonality and expanded CD8+ clones within the top 100.

The chain couples TRBV5-1 to TRBJ2-5; the D gene is possibly TRBD1 (6 bases). The sequencing used CD4+ T cells sorted from blood, collected at week 49, from a patient treated with tofacitinib. This clonotype originated in a human donor with alopecia areata. The CDR3 nucleotides are TGCGCCAGCAGCTTGGCGACAGGCCTGGGCCAAGAGACCCAGTACTTC. It yields the protein CASSLATGLGQETQYF. The whole variable domain, remainder taken from reference TRBV5-1 and TRBJ2-5, is KAGVTQTPRYLIKTRGQQVTLSCSPISGHRSVSWYQQTPGQGLQFLFEYFSETQRNKGNFPGRFSGRQFSNSRSEMNVSTLELGDSALYLCASSLATGLGQETQYFGPGTRLLVL.